This T cell receptor beta chain was profiled in a study of human T cells and chemical hapten exposure (dated by TCRdb to the early 2020s). With respect to the entire study: For sensitization, 2% DPC in acetone was applied to a roughly 2 cm by roughly 2 cm area of upper inner arm skin. Alopecia areata with under or over 50% scalp involvement, alopecia totalis and alopecia universalis were represented in the patient cohort, which was mostly female. Peripheral blood TCR repertoire changes were tracked in vivo in alopecia patients during primary and secondary sensitization to the hapten diphenylcyclopropenone (DPC). Patch tests used Finn chambers with 0.01% DPC on the upper back, scored after 6 days by International Contact Dermatitis Research Group standards. Approximately 30 alopecia patients provided blood for TCR sequencing at one to four time points (pre-sensitization, 2, 6 and 24 weeks). Libraries were combined into a pool for sequencing, and differences in TCR yield between samples came mainly from small differences in library volumes within the pool. Blood was sampled from patients pre-sensitization (week 0) and at 2, 6 and about 24 weeks after DPC sensitization. Weekly therapeutic DPC doses were additionally applied to the scalp of patients throughout the roughly 24-week study period. Overall study outcomes, separate from this receptor: Repeated subsampling changed both the strength of the expansion versus patch-test correlation and the threshold at which the correlation became significant. DPC sensitization did not change how many TCRs were above 1 in 1000 frequency, and no evidence was found of alterations in global repertoire structure. Compared with pre-sensitization or healthy control sets, expanded TCRs formed significantly more large CDR3 similarity clusters, which is consistent with antigen-driven responses. Because all patients had alopecia, a presumed autoimmune disease, the immune response of the patients might differ from that of healthy individuals. The number of PT1 expanded TCRs positively correlated with patch test score, significant at thresholds 8, 16 and 32 but not 4.

Comment on this clonotype: No antigen is known for it. No base-level quality is on record; no much larger clone is a single base apart.

Sequences DFQATT (CDR1) and SNEGSKA (CDR2) are obtained from the germline V gene (reference sequence). The CDR3 runs 13 amino acids, cysteine and phenylalanine included. The only DNA kept is the CDR3, 39 bases in frame from the first base. The junction shows trimming of 3 bases on V and 2 bases on J, plus 10 bases between the germline ends. The label giving this sample's time point can be read as: pre-sensitization, week 0. The label giving this sample's treatment or condition can be read as: therapeutic diphenylcyclopropenone sensitization with weekly scalp DPC. At each patch-test visit, blood was drawn before the patch test was applied. To be eligible, patients had to be aged 18 to 70, diagnosed with alopecia and judged suitable for DPC therapy, while pregnant patients were excluded. Total RNA was extracted from unfractionated whole blood that had been collected in Tempus Blood RNA tubes. The library was built by means of RACE. TCRdb names NextSeq 500 as the instrument used. Library preparation attached unique molecular identifiers to individual cDNA molecules for quantitative, reproducible TCR counting. Each blood RNA sample was used to sequence both TCR alpha and TCR beta chains. The original methods were these. A median of approximately 100,000 TCRs per sample was observed, with a range of about 20,000 to 700,000. V, J and CDR3 annotation of the TCR reads was carried out using the Decombinator software suite. To make PS versus PT1 abundance plots, every sample was subsampled to the same number of TCRs (28,000). TCRs were defined as expanded if absent before sensitization and observed at least eight times at the 2-week time point. TCRdb reanalyzed the raw reads on its own, using fastp at Q25 for trimming and MiXCR for clone calling, and kept in-frame beta chains. Entries are consolidated by CDR3 protein sequence, retaining the most common genes and DNA. V and J calls and clone size were set by TCRdb, not the authors. This sample lists approximately 100,000 distinct CDR3 sequences; nearly 10% were detected once. The biggest ten clones account for about 3.5% of the sample.

The rearranged segments are TRBV20-1 and TRBJ1-2, with TRBD1 perhaps the D gene, on 5 matching bases. The sample consisted of whole blood, taken in connection with sensitization to the hapten diphenylcyclopropenone (DPC). This sequence originates from a woman in her forties with alopecia areata. Some clones in this sample may be carry-over from other donors' samples. In nucleotide form, the sequence is TGCAGTGCTAGCATGAGGGGAAACTATGGCTACACCTTC. This translates into CSASMRGNYGYTF.